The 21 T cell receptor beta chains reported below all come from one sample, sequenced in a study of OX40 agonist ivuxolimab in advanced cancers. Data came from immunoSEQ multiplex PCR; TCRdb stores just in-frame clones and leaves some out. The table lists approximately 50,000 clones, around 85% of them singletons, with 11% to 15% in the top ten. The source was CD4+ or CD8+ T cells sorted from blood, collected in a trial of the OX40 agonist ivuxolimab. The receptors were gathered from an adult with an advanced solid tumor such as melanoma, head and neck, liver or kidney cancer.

CDR3: CASSQLQGAPYGYTF. The CDR3 DNA sequence: TGCGCCAGCAGCCAACTACAGGGGGCGCCGTATGGCTACACCTTC. This chain links TRBV4-1 with TRBJ1-2; the match to TRBD1 covers 9 bases. V shed 2 bases and J 5 bases; nucleotides not matched to a gene: 6. The CDR3 spans 15 residues. CDR1 MGHRA and CDR2 YSYEKL come from the germline V gene.

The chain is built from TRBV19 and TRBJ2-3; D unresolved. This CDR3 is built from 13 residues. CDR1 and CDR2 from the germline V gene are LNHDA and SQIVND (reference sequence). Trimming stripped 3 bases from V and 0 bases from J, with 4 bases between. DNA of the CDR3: TGTGCCAGTAGTATTCAGAGCACAGATACGCAGTATTTT. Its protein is CASSIQSTDTQYF. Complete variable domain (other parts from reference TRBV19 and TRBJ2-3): DGGITQSPKYLFRKEGQNVTLSCEQNLNHDAMYWYRQDPGQGLRLIYYSQIVNDFQKGDIAEGYSVSREKKESFPLTVTSAQKNPTAFYLCASSIQSTDTQYFGPGTRLTVL.

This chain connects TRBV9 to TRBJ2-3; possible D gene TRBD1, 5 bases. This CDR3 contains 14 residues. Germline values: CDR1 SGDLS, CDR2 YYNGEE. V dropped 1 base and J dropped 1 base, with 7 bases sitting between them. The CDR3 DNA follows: TGTGCCAGCAGCGTATTAGGGGGCACAGATACGCAGTATTTT. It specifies CASSVLGGTDTQYF.

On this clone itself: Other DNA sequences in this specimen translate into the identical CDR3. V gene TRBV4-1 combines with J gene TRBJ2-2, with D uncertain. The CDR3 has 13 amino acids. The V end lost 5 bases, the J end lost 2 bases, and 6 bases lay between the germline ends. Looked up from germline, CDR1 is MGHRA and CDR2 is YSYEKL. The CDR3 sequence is CASSSLNTGELFF. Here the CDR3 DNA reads TGCGCCAGCAGCTCCCTAAACACCGGGGAGCTGTTTTTT.

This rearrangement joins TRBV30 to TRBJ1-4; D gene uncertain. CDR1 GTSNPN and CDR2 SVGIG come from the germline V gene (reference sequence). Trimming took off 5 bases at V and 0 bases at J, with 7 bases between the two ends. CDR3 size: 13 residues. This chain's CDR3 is CAWSGTTNEKLFF. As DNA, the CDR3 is TGTGCCTGGTCCGGGACAACTAATGAAAAACTGTTTTTT.

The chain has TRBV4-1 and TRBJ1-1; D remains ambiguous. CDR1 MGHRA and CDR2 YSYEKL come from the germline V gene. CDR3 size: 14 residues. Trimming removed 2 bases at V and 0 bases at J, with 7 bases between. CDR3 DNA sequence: TGCGCCAGCAGCCAATCACCCTTGAACACTGAAGCTTTCTTT. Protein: CASSQSPLNTEAFF.

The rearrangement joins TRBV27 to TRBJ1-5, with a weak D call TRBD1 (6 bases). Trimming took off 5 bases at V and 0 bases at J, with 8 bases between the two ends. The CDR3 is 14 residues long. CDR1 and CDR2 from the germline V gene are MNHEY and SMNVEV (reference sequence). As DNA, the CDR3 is TGTGCCAGCAGTCCGACAGGTAGCAATCAGCCCCAGCATTTT. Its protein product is CASSPTGSNQPQHF.

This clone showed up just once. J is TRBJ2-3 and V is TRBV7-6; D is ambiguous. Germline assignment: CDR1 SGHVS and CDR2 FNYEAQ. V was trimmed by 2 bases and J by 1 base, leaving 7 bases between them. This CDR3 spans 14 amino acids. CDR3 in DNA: TGTGCCAGCAGCTTATTTGCGGGCACAGATACGCAGTATTTT. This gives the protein CASSLFAGTDTQYF.

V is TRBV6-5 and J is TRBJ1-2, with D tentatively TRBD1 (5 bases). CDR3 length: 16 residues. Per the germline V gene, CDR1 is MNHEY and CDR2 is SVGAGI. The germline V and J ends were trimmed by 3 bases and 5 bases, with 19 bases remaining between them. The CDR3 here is CASSYDYVGRDYGYTF. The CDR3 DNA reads TGTGCCAGCAGTTATGACTACGTTGGCAGGGATTATGGCTACACCTTC.

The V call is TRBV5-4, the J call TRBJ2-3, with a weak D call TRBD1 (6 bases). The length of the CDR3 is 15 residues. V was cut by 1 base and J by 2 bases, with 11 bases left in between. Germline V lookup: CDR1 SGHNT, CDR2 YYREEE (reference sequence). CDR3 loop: CASSLRDTYTDTQYF. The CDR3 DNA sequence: TGTGCCAGCAGCTTGCGGGACACTTACACAGATACGCAGTATTTT.

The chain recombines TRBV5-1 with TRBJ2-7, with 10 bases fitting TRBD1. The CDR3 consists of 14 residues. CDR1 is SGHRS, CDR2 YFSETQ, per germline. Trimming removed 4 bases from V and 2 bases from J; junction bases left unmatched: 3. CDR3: CASSTGTGAYEQYF. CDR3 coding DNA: TGCGCCAGCAGCACCGGGACAGGGGCCTACGAGCAGTACTTC.

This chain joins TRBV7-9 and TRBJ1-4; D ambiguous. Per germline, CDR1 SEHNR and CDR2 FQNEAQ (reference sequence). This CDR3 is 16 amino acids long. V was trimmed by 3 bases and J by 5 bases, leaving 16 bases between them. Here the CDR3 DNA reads TGTGCCAGCAGCTTGGTTGAGGCAGTGAGAAATGAAAAACTGTTTTTT. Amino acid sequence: CASSLVEAVRNEKLFF. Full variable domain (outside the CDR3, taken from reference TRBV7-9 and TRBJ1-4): DTGVSQNPRHKITKRGQNVTFRCDPISEHNRLYWYRQTLGQGPEFLTYFQNEAQLEKSRLLSDRFSAERPKGSFSTLEIQRTEQGDSAMYLCASSLVEAVRNEKLFFGSGTQLSVL.

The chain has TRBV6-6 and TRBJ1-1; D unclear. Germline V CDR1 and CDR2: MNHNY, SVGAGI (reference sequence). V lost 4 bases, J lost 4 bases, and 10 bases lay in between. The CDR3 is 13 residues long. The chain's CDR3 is CASSFRVGTEAFF. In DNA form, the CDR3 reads TGTGCCAGCAGTTTTAGGGTGGGCACTGAAGCTTTCTTT.

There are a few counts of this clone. CDR3 amino acids: CAWSEGNTEAFF. DNA for the CDR3: TGTGCCTGGAGTGAGGGGAACACTGAAGCTTTCTTT. The chain recombines TRBV30 with TRBJ1-1; D not certain. The CDR3 runs to 12 residues. Germline V CDR1 and CDR2: GTSNPN, SVGIG (reference sequence). V was trimmed by 1 base and J by 1 base, leaving 4 bases between them.

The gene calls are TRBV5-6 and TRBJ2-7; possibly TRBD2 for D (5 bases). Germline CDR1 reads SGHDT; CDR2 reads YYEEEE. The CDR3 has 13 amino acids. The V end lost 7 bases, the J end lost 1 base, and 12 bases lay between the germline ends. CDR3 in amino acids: CASEPRLSYEQYF. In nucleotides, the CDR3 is TGTGCCAGCGAACCTCGACTATCCTACGAGCAGTACTTC.

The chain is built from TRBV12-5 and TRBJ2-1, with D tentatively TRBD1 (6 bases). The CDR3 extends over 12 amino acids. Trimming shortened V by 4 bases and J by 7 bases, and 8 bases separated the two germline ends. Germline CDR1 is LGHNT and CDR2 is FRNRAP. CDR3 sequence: CASGSGVNEQFF. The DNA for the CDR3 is TGTGCTAGTGGTTCAGGGGTAAATGAGCAGTTCTTC.

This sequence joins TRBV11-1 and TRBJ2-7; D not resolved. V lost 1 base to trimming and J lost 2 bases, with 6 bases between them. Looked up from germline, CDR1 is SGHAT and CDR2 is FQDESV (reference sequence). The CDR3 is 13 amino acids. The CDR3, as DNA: TGTGCCAGCAGCTTAGGGGGAACCTACGAGCAGTACTTC. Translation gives CASSLGGTYEQYF.

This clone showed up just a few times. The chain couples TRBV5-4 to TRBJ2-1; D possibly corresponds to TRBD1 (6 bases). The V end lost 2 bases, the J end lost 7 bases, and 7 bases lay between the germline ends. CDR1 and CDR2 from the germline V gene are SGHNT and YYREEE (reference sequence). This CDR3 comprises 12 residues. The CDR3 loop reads CASSLQGNEQFF. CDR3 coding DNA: TGTGCCAGCAGCTTACAGGGAAATGAGCAGTTCTTC.

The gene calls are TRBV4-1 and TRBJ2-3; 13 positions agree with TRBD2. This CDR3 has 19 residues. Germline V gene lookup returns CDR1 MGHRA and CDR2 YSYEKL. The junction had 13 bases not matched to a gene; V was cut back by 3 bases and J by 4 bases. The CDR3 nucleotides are TGCGCCAGCAGCCACGAACGTGAGACTAGCGGGGGGCCGGCAGATACGCAGTATTTT. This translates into CASSHERETSGGPADTQYF.

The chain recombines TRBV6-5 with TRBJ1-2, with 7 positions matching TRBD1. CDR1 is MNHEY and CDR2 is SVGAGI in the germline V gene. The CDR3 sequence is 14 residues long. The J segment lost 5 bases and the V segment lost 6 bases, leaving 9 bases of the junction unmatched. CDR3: CASSIPGGRYGYTF. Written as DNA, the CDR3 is TGTGCCAGCAGCATTCCAGGGGGTCGATATGGCTACACCTTC.

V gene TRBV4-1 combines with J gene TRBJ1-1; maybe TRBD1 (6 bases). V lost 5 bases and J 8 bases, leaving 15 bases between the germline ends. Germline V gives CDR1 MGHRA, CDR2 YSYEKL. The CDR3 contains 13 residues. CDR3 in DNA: TGCGCCAGCAGCACCAGTCCAGGGGAAGAAGCTTTCTTT. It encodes CASSTSPGEEAFF.